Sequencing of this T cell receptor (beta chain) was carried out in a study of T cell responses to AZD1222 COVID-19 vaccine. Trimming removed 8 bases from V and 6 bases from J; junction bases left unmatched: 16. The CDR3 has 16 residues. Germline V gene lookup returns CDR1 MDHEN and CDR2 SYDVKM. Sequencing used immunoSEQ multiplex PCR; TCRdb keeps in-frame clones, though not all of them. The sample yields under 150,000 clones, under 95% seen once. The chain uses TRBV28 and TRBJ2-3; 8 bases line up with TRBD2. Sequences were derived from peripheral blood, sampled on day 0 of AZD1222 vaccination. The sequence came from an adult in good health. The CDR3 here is CASGPGGATSTDTQYF. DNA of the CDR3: TGTGCCAGCGGACCGGGAGGGGCCACATCCACGGATACGCAGTATTTT.